The 18 T cell receptor beta chains in this list originate from one sample, sequenced in a study of cytomegalovirus exposure and HLA in healthy donors. It was with 60 Vbeta and 13 Jbeta primers that the PCR ran. Assay used: immunoSEQ multiplex PCR; TCRdb lists only in-frame clones, some missing. The sample has around 200,000 clones, around 80% seen once; the top ten hold 3.5% to 5%. Specimen: PBMCs. All receptors come from a woman in her 30s in good health and CMV-seropositive.

The chain combines TRBV27 with TRBJ1-1; no firm D call. V lost 0 bases and J 6 bases, leaving 8 bases between the germline ends. Germline values: CDR1 MNHEY, CDR2 SMNVEV (reference sequence). There are 13 residues in the CDR3. The CDR3, as DNA: TGTGCCAGCAGTTTATCGCTCGGGTCTGAAGCTTTCTTT. It is translated as CASSLSLGSEAFF.

The V gene is TRBV10-3, the J gene TRBJ2-3; D is uncertain. Looked up from germline, CDR1 is ENHRY and CDR2 is SYGVKD. The germline V and J ends were trimmed by 2 bases and 0 bases, with 9 bases remaining between them. This CDR3 has 15 amino acids. The CDR3 is CAISEGVPSTDTQYF. For the CDR3, the DNA is TGTGCCATCAGTGAGGGAGTCCCTAGCACAGATACGCAGTATTTT.

This rearrangement joins TRBV7-2 to TRBJ1-5; 7 nucleotides match TRBD1. This CDR3 has 14 residues. CDR1 and CDR2 (germline): SGHTA, FQGNSA. V shed 6 bases, J shed 9 bases, and the junction held 11 bases outside the gene matches. The CDR3 protein is CASSLRQGSSPQHF. In DNA form, the CDR3 reads TGTGCCAGCAGTCTCAGACAGGGAAGTTCGCCCCAGCATTTT.

The rearrangement uses TRBV19 and TRBJ2-7, with 9 bases lining up with TRBD1. The germline gives CDR1 LNHDA, CDR2 SQIVND (reference sequence). Unmatched junction bases numbered 6, after V lost 3 bases and J lost 3 bases. The CDR3 has 15 amino acids. CDR3 sequence reads: CASSIPTGGSYEQYF. DNA for the CDR3: TGTGCCAGTAGTATTCCTACAGGGGGCAGCTACGAGCAGTACTTC.

The gene calls are TRBV7-8 and TRBJ2-7; D might be TRBD2 (5 bases). Germline-derived CDR1 and CDR2 are SGHVS and FQNEAQ. This CDR3 contains 17 residues. V was clipped by 1 base and J by 0 bases, with 16 bases between them. This CDR3 is CASSLGSGRLASYEQYF. The CDR3 DNA sequence: TGTGCCAGCAGCTTAGGAAGCGGCAGGCTCGCCTCCTACGAGCAGTACTTC.

This clone was counted a single time. The rearrangement links TRBV6-1 to TRBJ2-7; the match to TRBD1 covers 7 bases. This CDR3 spans 14 amino acids. Germline CDR1 reads MNHNS; CDR2 reads SASEGT. V gave up 6 bases and J gave up 0 bases; unmatched junction bases: 5. CDR3 sequence (DNA): TGTGCCAGCAGCTTGGGACAGACCTCCTACGAGCAGTACTTC. This codes for CASSLGQTSYEQYF.

This clone was picked up one time. This chain connects TRBV5-4 to TRBJ2-4, with D perhaps matching TRBD1 (5 bases). This CDR3 has 14 residues. With 1 base removed from V and 7 bases from J, the gap between germline ends came to 12 bases. Looked up from germline, CDR1 is SGHNT and CDR2 is YYREEE (reference sequence). In DNA form, the CDR3 reads TGTGCCAGCAGCTTGATTGGGGCCGGGAACATTCAGTACTTC. Translation gives CASSLIGAGNIQYF.

The chain joins TRBV6-5 to TRBJ1-2; the D gene is possibly TRBD1 (6 bases). CDR3 size: 13 residues. Per the germline V gene, CDR1 is MNHEY and CDR2 is SVGAGI. The V end was cut by 8 bases, the J end by 3 bases, with 13 bases between. The CDR3 bases are TGTGCCAGCGCAACGGGACAACACTATGGCTACACCTTC. This codes for CASATGQHYGYTF.

The chain employs TRBV27 and TRBJ2-1; 12 positions agree with TRBD2. J lost 0 bases, V lost 5 bases, and 17 bases had no gene match. The germline V gene encodes CDR1 MNHEY and CDR2 SMNVEV (reference sequence). This CDR3 comprises 21 residues. The CDR3 sequence is CASSPRGAASGGGSSYNEQFF. The CDR3 region has the DNA TGTGCCAGCAGTCCAAGAGGAGCGGCTAGCGGGGGGGGAAGCTCCTACAATGAGCAGTTCTTC.

The chain employs TRBV11-2 and TRBJ2-1, with 7 positions matching TRBD2. From germline, CDR1 is SGHAT and CDR2 FQNNGV. The CDR3 runs 13 residues. Trimming cost V 3 bases and J 10 bases; bases outside gene matches: 6. CDR3 coding DNA: TGTGCCAGCAGCTTGGGGACTACCTTAGAGCAGTTCTTC. Protein product: CASSLGTTLEQFF. The full variable domain, its missing parts supplied by reference TRBV11-2 and TRBJ2-1, is EAGVAQSPRYKIIEKRQSVAFWCNPISGHATLYWYQQILGQGPKLLIQFQNNGVVDDSQLPKDRFSAERLKGVDSTLKIQPAKLEDSAVYLCASSLGTTLEQFFGPGTRLTVL.

The rearrangement links TRBV7-8 to TRBJ2-5, with 7 bases matching TRBD2. V gave up 1 base and J gave up 7 bases; unmatched junction bases: 12. This CDR3 comprises 16 residues. Germline V lookup: CDR1 SGHVS, CDR2 FQNEAQ. CDR3 bases: TGTGCCAGCAGCTTAGGCTTTGCCGGGACTACGGGGACCCAGTACTTC. Protein sequence: CASSLGFAGTTGTQYF.

This chain links TRBV11-2 with TRBJ2-1; TRBD1 is a possible D gene (11 bases). Germline lookup yields CDR1 SGHAT and CDR2 FQNNGV. V lost 7 bases and J 6 bases, leaving 31 bases between the germline ends. This CDR3 contains 19 residues. The CDR3 region is CASTQTGTGGLALGNEQFF. The CDR3 DNA reads as TGTGCCAGCACCCAGACCGGGACAGGGGGACTAGCGTTAGGCAATGAGCAGTTCTTC. Based on the CDR3 plus reference TRBV11-2 and TRBJ2-1, the full variable domain is EAGVAQSPRYKIIEKRQSVAFWCNPISGHATLYWYQQILGQGPKLLIQFQNNGVVDDSQLPKDRFSAERLKGVDSTLKIQPAKLEDSAVYLCASTQTGTGGLALGNEQFFGPGTRLTVL.

The chain joins TRBV5-1 to TRBJ2-4; D perhaps matches TRBD1 (5 bases). The CDR3 spans 16 residues. V was cut by 0 bases and J by 0 bases, with 10 bases left in between. The germline V gene has CDR1 SGHRS and CDR2 YFSETQ. CDR3 DNA sequence: TGCGCCAGCAGCTTGGGACAGCACCTAGCCAAAAACATTCAGTACTTC. Its translation is CASSLGQHLAKNIQYF. Full variable domain (outside the CDR3, taken from reference TRBV5-1 and TRBJ2-4): KAGVTQTPRYLIKTRGQQVTLSCSPISGHRSVSWYQQTPGQGLQFLFEYFSETQRNKGNFPGRFSGRQFSNSRSEMNVSTLELGDSALYLCASSLGQHLAKNIQYFGAGTRLSVL.

The chain carries TRBV10-3 and TRBJ2-3, with TRBD2 identical over 11 bases. V lost 6 bases to trimming and J lost 5 bases; unmatched junction nucleotides: 7. Germline V lookup: CDR1 ENHRY, CDR2 SYGVKD. CDR3 size: 15 residues. Here the CDR3 DNA reads TGTGCCATCAGGAGTAGCGGGGGGGCTGTAGATACGCAGTATTTT. Translating it yields CAIRSSGGAVDTQYF.

J is TRBJ2-3 and V is TRBV5-1, with a weak D call TRBD1 (6 bases). The V gene's germline CDR1 is SGHRS and CDR2 YFSETQ. The CDR3 has 14 amino acids. V was shortened by 0 bases and J by 5 bases, with 10 bases between the two germline ends. CDR3 protein: CASSLDRAGDTQYF. In nucleotides, the CDR3 is TGCGCCAGCAGCTTGGACAGGGCGGGAGATACGCAGTATTTT.

V is TRBV5-1 and J is TRBJ1-2, with D possibly matching TRBD1 (6 bases). The V end lost 0 bases, the J end lost 7 bases, and 16 bases lay between the germline ends. CDR1 is SGHRS and CDR2 is YFSETQ in the germline V gene. This CDR3 has 15 residues. CDR3 sequence reads: CASSLGVVAGVGYTF. The CDR3 coding sequence is TGCGCCAGCAGCTTGGGTGTAGTGGCAGGGGTTGGCTACACCTTC.

The gene calls are TRBV4-1 and TRBJ2-7; 11 bases are a match to TRBD2. Unmatched junction bases numbered 3, after V lost 2 bases and J lost 3 bases. The CDR3 covers 15 residues. Looked up from germline, CDR1 is MGHRA and CDR2 is YSYEKL. CDR3 loop: CASSQRLAGIYEQYF. CDR3 sequence (DNA): TGCGCCAGCAGCCAAAGACTAGCGGGGATCTACGAGCAGTACTTC.

This clone turned up a few times. The V and J genes are TRBV5-4 and TRBJ2-1; 14 positions agree with TRBD2. V dropped 4 bases and J dropped 4; count of bases not matched to a gene: 16. The CDR3 is made up of 20 amino acids. Per the germline V gene, CDR1 is SGHNT and CDR2 is YYREEE (reference sequence). CDR3 DNA: TGTGCCAGCAGCGCGTCCGGGACAGGGGGACTAGCGGGGGTATACAATGAGCAGTTCTTC. Amino acid sequence: CASSASGTGGLAGVYNEQFF.